These T cell receptor beta chains were read from a single sample in a study of blood T cell repertoires in COVID-19. Method: immunoSEQ multiplex PCR; TCRdb's copy keeps in-frame clones and lacks some. Of roughly 410,000 clones in the sample, 89% are singletons; the top ten hold 1.5% to 1.9%. Sequencing was carried out using peripheral blood. These receptors came from a woman aged 40 to 55 with COVID-19, enrolled during active disease. CDR3s include the opening cysteine and the closing phenylalanine or tryptophan. Fields, in order: D gene, clone size, V gene, J gene, CDR3 DNA, CDR3 protein. D genes are given only for firm matches. Clone size is shown for a subset of rows, as once, few, many or a class of expanded clone.

>.|.|TRBV19|TRBJ2-3
TGTGCCAGTAGTATAGCAGCAGATACGCAGTATTTT
CASSIAADTQYF
>.|.|TRBV7-2|TRBJ1-2
TGTGCCAGCAGCCCCCTGGGCAGGGGTGATGGCTACACCTTC
CASSPLGRGDGYTF
>.|.|TRBV19|TRBJ2-2
TGTGCCAGTAGTATGGTTGGAGTAAACACCGGGGAGCTGTTTTTT
CASSMVGVNTGELFF
>TRBD1|.|TRBV6-5|TRBJ1-2
TGTGCCAGCAGTTACTCTACAGGGGAGACAAACTATGGCTACACCTTC
CASSYSTGETNYGYTF
>TRBD1|.|TRBV4-1|TRBJ1-3
TGCGCCAGCAGCCAAGCCCCAGGCCGACAGGGCGCGGTCTCTGGAAACACCATATATTTT
CASSQAPGRQGAVSGNTIYF
>.|.|TRBV6-5|TRBJ1-2
TGTGCCAGCAGTTACGAGGAGGGTGACTATGGCTACACCTTC
CASSYEEGDYGYTF
>TRBD1|few|TRBV6-5|TRBJ1-2
TGTGCCAGCTCTAGGACAGGGGGCTTAGGCTATGGCTACACCTTC
CASSRTGGLGYGYTF
>.|.|TRBV25-1|TRBJ2-2
TGTGCCAGCAGTCGCGGGGTATCCGGGGAGCTGTTTTTT
CASSRGVSGELFF
>.|.|TRBV5-5|TRBJ2-7
TGTGCCAGCAGCTTGAGGACAACTGACGAGCAGTACTTC
CASSLRTTDEQYF
>.|.|TRBV5-1|TRBJ1-1
TGCGCCAGTCGCAGGGGACCCCAGGGTCCTGAAGCTTTCTTT
CASRRGPQGPEAFF
>.|.|TRBV27|TRBJ2-1
TGTGCCAGCAGTTTTAGGACTGAACCCAATGAGCAGTTCTTC
CASSFRTEPNEQFF
>TRBD2|.|TRBV6-5|TRBJ2-1
TGTGCCAGCCGGACTAGCGGGAGGGTAGGTGAGCAGTTCTTC
CASRTSGRVGEQFF
>TRBD2|.|TRBV9|TRBJ2-5
TGTGCCAGCAGCGTAAATAGCGGGGGTCGAGAGACCCAGTACTTC
CASSVNSGGRETQYF
>TRBD1|.|TRBV10-3|TRBJ1-2
TGTGCCATCAGTGAGACAGGGGTTGAGGCTATGACCCGGAACTATGGCTACACCTTC
CAISETGVEAMTRNYGYTF
>TRBD1|.|TRBV7-2|TRBJ1-1
TGTGCCAGCAGCTTAGTAGGGACAGGGGGGAACACTGAAGCTTTCTTT
CASSLVGTGGNTEAFF
>TRBD1|.|TRBV24-1|TRBJ1-5
TGTGCCACCAGCGAACAGGGGCAGCCCCAGCATTTT
CATSEQGQPQHF
>TRBD1|.|TRBV18|TRBJ1-1
TGTGCCAGCTCACCCCCCGGGACAGGCCAGATGAACACTGAAGCTTTCTTT
CASSPPGTGQMNTEAFF
>.|.|TRBV28|TRBJ1-1
TGTGCCAGCACAAAAAGGGGGGGAGGGAACACTGAAGCTTTCTTT
CASTKRGGGNTEAFF
>.|.|TRBV27|TRBJ1-5
TGTGCCAGCAGTCCTGGGCCAGGGGGCAATCAGCCCCAGCATTTT
CASSPGPGGNQPQHF
>TRBD1|.|TRBV10-3|TRBJ1-2
TGTGCCATCAGTGAGTCAAGCAGGGGGCGAAATGGCTACACCTTC
CAISESSRGRNGYTF
>.|.|TRBV3-1/TRBV3-2|TRBJ2-5
TGTGCCAGCAGCCACCCGAGTCGGTACCAAGAGACCCAGTACTTC
CASSHPSRYQETQYF
>TRBD1|.|TRBV3-1/TRBV3-2|TRBJ1-2
TGTGCCAGCAGCCAAAGGGGACAGGGATACTATGGCTACACCTTC
CASSQRGQGYYGYTF
>.|.|TRBV7-2|TRBJ2-2
TGTGCCAGCAGCGGCAGACTAAGCGGGTCCGGGGAGCTGTTTTTT
CASSGRLSGSGELFF
>.|.|TRBV19|TRBJ1-5
TGTGCCAGTAGTATTATCCTCGGGGGACGGCTAAGCAATCAGCCCCAGCATTTT
CASSIILGGRLSNQPQHF
>TRBD1|.|TRBV6-5|TRBJ1-2
TGTGCCAGCAACTTACACACAGGGGGTGTCTATGGCTACACCTTC
CASNLHTGGVYGYTF
>.|few|TRBV5-6|TRBJ1-2
TGTGCCAGCAGCCCTGGGCATTCATATGGCTACACCTTC
CASSPGHSYGYTF
>.|.|TRBV14|TRBJ1-2
TGTGCCAGCAGTCCAATCGGGACTTCCGGGTCCTATGGCTACACCTTC
CASSPIGTSGSYGYTF
>.|once|TRBV7-3|TRBJ2-2
TGTGCCAGCAGCTTAACGCGAATCTCAGGCGGGGAGCTGTTTTTT
CASSLTRISGGELFF
>.|.|TRBV12-3/TRBV12-4|TRBJ2-5
TGTGCCAGCAGTTTTAGGGGGCAAGAGACCCAGTACTTC
CASSFRGQETQYF
>.|once|TRBV6-6|TRBJ1-2
TGTGCCAGCAGTTACGGTTGGACAGAGGGGGGCTACACCTTC
CASSYGWTEGGYTF
>TRBD1|.|TRBV5-6|TRBJ1-2
TGTGCCAGCCTACTCGGGACAGGCTCCCGAAGTAACTATGGCTACACCTTC
CASLLGTGSRSNYGYTF
>TRBD2|.|TRBV2|TRBJ2-1
TGTGCCAGCCTACTAGCGGGAGACGTTGAGCAGTTCTTC
CASLLAGDVEQFF
>TRBD1|.|TRBV5-8|TRBJ2-1
TGTGCCAGCAGCTACCGCGGCAGGGGGTTCGGAGGCAATGAGCAGTTCTTC
CASSYRGRGFGGNEQFF
>TRBD1|.|TRBV2|TRBJ1-3
TGTGCCACTACGGGACAGCTTTCTTCTGGAAACACCATATATTTT
CATTGQLSSGNTIYF
>.|.|TRBV28|TRBJ1-5
TGTGCCAGCAGTTTCAGCAGGGGATTTAATCAGCCCCAGCATTTT
CASSFSRGFNQPQHF
>.|.|TRBV27|TRBJ2-5
TGTGCCAGCAGTTCGGGACTCCGGGGCGAGACCCAGTACTTC
CASSSGLRGETQYF
>.|.|TRBV6-5|TRBJ1-5
TGTGCCAGCAGCGGAGTGGGAGGCAATCAGCCCCAGCATTTT
CASSGVGGNQPQHF
>TRBD1|.|TRBV7-2|TRBJ1-4
TGTGCCAGCAGCCAGAACAGGGGGATTGCTAATGAAAAACTGTTTTTT
CASSQNRGIANEKLFF
>TRBD1|.|TRBV19|TRBJ1-1
TGTGCCAGTAGTATAGATGGGACAGCCCTACCTGAAGCTTTCTTT
CASSIDGTALPEAFF
>TRBD1|.|TRBV19|TRBJ2-1
TGTGCCAGTAGGCAGGGACAGGGGTCCTACAATGAGCAGTTCTTC
CASRQGQGSYNEQFF
>TRBD2|.|TRBV5-4|TRBJ2-3
TGTGCCAGCAGCTGGGGACTAGCGGGGGGCGGAGATACGCAGTATTTT
CASSWGLAGGGDTQYF
>TRBD2|.|TRBV10-3|TRBJ2-3
TGTGCCATCAGCGGACTAGCGGGGGGGCTGGCTAGCACAGATACGCAGTATTTT
CAISGLAGGLASTDTQYF